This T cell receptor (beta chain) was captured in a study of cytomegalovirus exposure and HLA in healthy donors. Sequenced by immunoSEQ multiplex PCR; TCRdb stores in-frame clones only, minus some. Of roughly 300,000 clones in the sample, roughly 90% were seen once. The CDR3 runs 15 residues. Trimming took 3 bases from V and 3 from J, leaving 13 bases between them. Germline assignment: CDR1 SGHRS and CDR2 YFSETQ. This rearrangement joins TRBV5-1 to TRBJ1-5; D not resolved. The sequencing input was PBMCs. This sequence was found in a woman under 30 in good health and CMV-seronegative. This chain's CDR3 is CASSSRPGYNQPQHF. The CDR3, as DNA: TGCGCCAGCAGCTCTCGACCGGGGTACAATCAGCCCCAGCATTTT. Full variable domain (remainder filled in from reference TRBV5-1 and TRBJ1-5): KAGVTQTPRYLIKTRGQQVTLSCSPISGHRSVSWYQQTPGQGLQFLFEYFSETQRNKGNFPGRFSGRQFSNSRSEMNVSTLELGDSALYLCASSSRPGYNQPQHFGDGTRLSIL.